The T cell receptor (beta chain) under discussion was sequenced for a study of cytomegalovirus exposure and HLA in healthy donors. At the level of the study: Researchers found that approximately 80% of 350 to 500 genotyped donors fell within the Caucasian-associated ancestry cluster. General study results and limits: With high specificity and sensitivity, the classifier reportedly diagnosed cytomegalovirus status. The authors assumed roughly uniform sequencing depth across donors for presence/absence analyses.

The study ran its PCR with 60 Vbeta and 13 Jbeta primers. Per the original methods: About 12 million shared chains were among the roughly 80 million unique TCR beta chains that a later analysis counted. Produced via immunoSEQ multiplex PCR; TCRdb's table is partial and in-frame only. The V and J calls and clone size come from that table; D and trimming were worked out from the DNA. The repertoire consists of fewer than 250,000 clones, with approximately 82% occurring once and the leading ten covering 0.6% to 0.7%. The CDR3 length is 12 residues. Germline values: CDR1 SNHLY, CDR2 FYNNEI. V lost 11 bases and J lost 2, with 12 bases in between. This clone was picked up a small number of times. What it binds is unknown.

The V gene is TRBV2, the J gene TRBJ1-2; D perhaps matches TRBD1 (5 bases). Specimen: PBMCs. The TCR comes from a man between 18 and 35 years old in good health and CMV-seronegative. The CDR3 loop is CASQRGNYGYTF. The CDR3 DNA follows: TGTGCCTCACAGCGGGGGAACTATGGCTACACCTTC.